This TCR beta chain emerged from a study of CD8+ T cells in alopecia areata. Study information: Tofacitinib was given for 6 to 18 months, then stopped for 6 months. Study-level findings and limits: Among the cells sequenced in scalp samples are also the resident alphabeta T cells of normal skin. On tofacitinib, scalp clonality and expanded CD8+ clones among top 100 fell significantly.

Treatment denoted: oral pan-JAK inhibitor, 5-10 mg twice daily. Following RNA extraction, reverse transcription yielded cDNA that acted as the sequencing template. Generated by immunoSEQ multiplex PCR, the TCRdb table keeps only in-frame clones and is missing some. The sample includes 110,000 to 150,000 clones, more than 85% of them seen just once. A note on this clone: Antigen: not known.

CDR3 length equals 14 residues. The V and J ends lost 2 bases and 6 bases respectively, with 14 bases between them. Germline V gene data show CDR1 as MGHRA and CDR2 as YSYEKL. This chain uses TRBV4-1 with TRBJ2-7; no definite D call. Specimen: CD8+ T cells sorted from blood, collected at week 4, from a patient treated with tofacitinib. This TCR came from a human donor with alopecia areata. The CDR3 DNA reads as TGCGCCAGCAGCCAAACCTCAATTAATAGCGAGCAGTACTTC. Encoded protein: CASSQTSINSEQYF.